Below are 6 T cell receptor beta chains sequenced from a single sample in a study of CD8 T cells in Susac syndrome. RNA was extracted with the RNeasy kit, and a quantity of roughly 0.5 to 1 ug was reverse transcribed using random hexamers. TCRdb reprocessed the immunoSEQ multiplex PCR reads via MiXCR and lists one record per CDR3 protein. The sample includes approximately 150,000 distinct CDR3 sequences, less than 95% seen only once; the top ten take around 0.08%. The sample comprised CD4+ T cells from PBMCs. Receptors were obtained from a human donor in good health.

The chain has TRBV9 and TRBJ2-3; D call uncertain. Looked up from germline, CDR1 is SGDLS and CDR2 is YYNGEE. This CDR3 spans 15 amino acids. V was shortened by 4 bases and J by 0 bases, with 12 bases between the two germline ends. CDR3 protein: CASSSSSQSTDTQYF. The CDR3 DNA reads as TGTGCCAGCAGCTCCAGCTCCCAGAGCACAGATACGCAGTATTTT.

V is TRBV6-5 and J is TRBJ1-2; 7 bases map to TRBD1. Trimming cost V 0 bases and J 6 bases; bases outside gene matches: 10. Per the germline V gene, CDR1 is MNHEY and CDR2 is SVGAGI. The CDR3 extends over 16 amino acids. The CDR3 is CASSYSTRTGDNGYTF. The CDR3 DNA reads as TGTGCCAGCAGTTACTCGACCCGGACAGGTGATAATGGCTACACCTTC.

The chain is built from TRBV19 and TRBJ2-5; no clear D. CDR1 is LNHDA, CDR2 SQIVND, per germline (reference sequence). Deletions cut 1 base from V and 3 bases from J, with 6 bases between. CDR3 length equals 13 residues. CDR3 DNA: TGTGCCAGTAGTATAGTAGTGGAAGAGACCCAGTACTTC. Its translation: CASSIVVEETQYF.

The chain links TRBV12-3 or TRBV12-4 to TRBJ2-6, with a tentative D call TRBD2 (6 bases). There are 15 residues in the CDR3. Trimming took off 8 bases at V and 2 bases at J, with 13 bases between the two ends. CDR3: CASARGGAGANVLTF. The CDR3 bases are TGTGCCAGCGCCCGCGGCGGGGCTGGGGCCAACGTCCTGACTTTC.

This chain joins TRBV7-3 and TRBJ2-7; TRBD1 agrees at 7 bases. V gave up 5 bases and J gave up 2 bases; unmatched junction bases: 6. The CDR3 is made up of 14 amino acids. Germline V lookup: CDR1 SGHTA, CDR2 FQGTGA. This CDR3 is CASSPDRNPYEQYF. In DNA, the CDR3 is TGTGCCAGCAGCCCGGACAGGAACCCCTACGAGCAGTACTTC.

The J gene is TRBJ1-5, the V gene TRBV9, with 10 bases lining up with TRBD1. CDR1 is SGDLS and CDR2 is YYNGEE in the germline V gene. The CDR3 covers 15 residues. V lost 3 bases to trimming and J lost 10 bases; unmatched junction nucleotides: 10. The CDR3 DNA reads TGTGCCAGCAGCGCCTCCGGGACAGGGGTCCACCCCCAGCATTTT. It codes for CASSASGTGVHPQHF.